This T cell receptor beta chain is from a study of response to subunit inactivated influenza vaccine. This clonotype was detected many times. Its target is not known. Study outcomes and limitations: New T cells are recruited in small numbers by each seasonal influenza vaccination, according to the authors' suggestion.

The CDR3 has 12 residues. V trimming: 6 bases; J trimming: 10 bases; junction bases outside the gene matches: 7. One entry per CDR3 protein results from TCRdb running MiXCR on the RT-PCR reads. The sample has 500,000 to 650,000 distinct CDR3 sequences, under 9% seen once. This chain uses TRBV12-3 or TRBV12-4 with TRBJ1-1, with 8 bases matching TRBD1. The TCR comes from a man aged 45 to 70 who received an inactivated influenza vaccine. Source: PBMCs from blood, taken roughly 24 months after vaccination. The CDR3 region has the DNA TGTGCCAGCAGCGGGGGACAGGCGGTAGCTTTCTTT. Protein product: CASSGGQAVAFF.